The clone carrying this T cell receptor beta chain was recorded at least ten times. Antigen: not known. TCRdb recomputed calls from the 5' RACE reads with MiXCR, one row per CDR3 protein. The repertoire holds 280,000 or so distinct CDR3 sequences, about 8.9% seen once, with about 2.1% in the top ten. This CDR3 contains 17 residues. Germline lookup yields CDR1 KGHDR and CDR2 SFDVKD. The V and J ends lost 1 base and 0 bases respectively, with 12 bases between them. The sample comes from a study of identical twins. Study-level results: Those out-of-frame alpha sequences shared by twins showed an excess of low generation probability. Memory repertoires showed no such pattern, whereas abundant cord blood beta clonotypes carried fewer insertions.

The sample was also reused in another study, on yellow fever vaccine responses in identical twins.

The specimen sequenced was memory (CD45RO+) T cells sorted from blood. The gene calls are TRBV24-1 and TRBJ2-1; possible D gene TRBD2, 5 bases. The receptor was derived from a woman under 30 in good health. CDR3 region: CATSDLAAASSYNEQFF. The CDR3 DNA follows: TGTGCCACCAGTGATTTAGCAGCGGCAAGCTCCTACAATGAGCAGTTCTTC.